The 13 T cell receptor beta chains listed next were all sequenced from one sample in a study of identical twins. TCRdb re-called the 5' RACE reads through MiXCR, storing one row per CDR3 protein. Of some 200,000 distinct CDR3 sequences in the sample, about 7.5% were seen once. This sample was also put to use in a study of yellow fever vaccine responses in identical twins.

Sequencing input: memory (CD45RO+) T cells sorted from blood. Receptors originate from a woman aged 18-29 years in good health.

As for this clonotype: A much larger clone is a single base away; this may be a read error. The chain recombines TRBV28 with TRBJ2-1, with 11 bases matching TRBD2. Per germline, CDR1 MDHEN and CDR2 SYDVKM. With V trimmed by 1 base and J by 0 bases, 2 bases remained unmatched. The CDR3 spans 17 residues. CDR3 amino acids: CASSLLTSGSSYNEQFF. The DNA for the CDR3 is TGTGCCAGCAGTTTATTAACTAGCGGGAGCTCCTACAATGAGCAGTTCTTC. Using reference TRBV28 and TRBJ2-1 for the parts outside the CDR3, the full variable domain is DVKVTQSSRYLVKRTGEKVFLECVQDMDHENMFWYRQDPGLGLRLIYFSYDVKMKEKGDIPEGYSVSREKKERFSLILESASTNQTSMYLCASSLLTSGSSYNEQFFGPGTRLTVL.

In the case of this clonotype: A much larger clonotype is one base distant, so this may be a read error. The chain carries TRBV5-1 and TRBJ2-1; D is possibly TRBD1 (6 bases). Germline CDR1 reads SGHRS; CDR2 reads YFSETQ. The CDR3 sequence is 15 residues long. DNA of the CDR3: TGCGCCAGGAGCTTATCTCAGGGGCAGGGGAATGAGCAGTTCTTC. It yields the protein CARSLSQGQGNEQFF.

This clonotype was seen more than once but under ten times. The chain employs TRBV10-3 and TRBJ2-5; 8 bases map to TRBD2. J was trimmed by 3 bases and V by 2 bases; bases with no gene match: 2. The CDR3 is 14 amino acids. Germline lookup yields CDR1 ENHRY and CDR2 SYGVKD. CDR3 protein: CAISELAGKETQYF. The CDR3 nucleotides are TGTGCCATCAGTGAGCTAGCGGGCAAAGAGACCCAGTACTTC.

This clonotype was found a few times. This chain joins TRBV5-1 and TRBJ1-5; 8 bases agree with TRBD1. Germline V gene sequence: CDR1 SGHRS, CDR2 YFSETQ. There are 14 residues in the CDR3. The V and J ends lost 2 bases and 5 bases, in that order; junction bases with no gene match: 3. CDR3 amino acids: CASSFGQGDQPQHF. CDR3 bases: TGCGCCAGCAGCTTCGGACAGGGCGATCAGCCCCAGCATTTT.

This clonotype has just a few counts. The V gene is TRBV25-1, the J gene TRBJ2-1; D is ambiguous. The germline V gene has CDR1 MGHDK and CDR2 SYGVNS. Trimming cost V 7 bases and J 0 bases, with 13 bases left between them. The CDR3 contains 15 residues. CDR3 in amino acids: CASNRLGNSYNEQFF. As DNA, the CDR3 is TGTGCCAGCAATCGGTTGGGGAACTCCTACAATGAGCAGTTCTTC.

This clonotype was counted ten times or more. This chain joins TRBV6-5 and TRBJ1-5, with D maybe TRBD1 (6 bases). The germline V gene has CDR1 MNHEY and CDR2 SVGAGI. This CDR3 contains 15 residues. Trimming took 0 bases from V and 4 from J, leaving 10 bases between them. The CDR3 loop reads CASSYSYQGNQPQHF. In DNA, the CDR3 is TGTGCCAGCAGTTACTCTTACCAGGGGAATCAGCCCCAGCATTTT.

This clonotype came up a few times. This sequence joins TRBV20-1 and TRBJ2-3; tentative D call: TRBD1 (6 bases). Trimming cost V 0 bases and J 1 base, with 14 bases left between them. The CDR3 length is 16 residues. Germline V CDR1 and CDR2: DFQATT, SNEGSKA (reference sequence). The CDR3 sequence is CSARDSGQPRTDTQYF. The DNA of the CDR3 is TGCAGTGCTAGAGATAGTGGACAGCCTCGCACAGATACGCAGTATTTT.

The table lists this clonotype with many counts. V is TRBV3-1 and J is TRBJ2-5; D gene ambiguous. The CDR3 is made up of 14 amino acids. The germline V gene encodes CDR1 LGHDT and CDR2 YNNKEL (reference sequence). The V gene lost 4 bases and the J gene lost 1 base, with 10 bases spanning the gap. The CDR3 loop reads CASSPGQAQETQYF. As DNA, the CDR3 is TGTGCCAGCAGCCCCGGCCAGGCCCAAGAGACCCAGTACTTC.

V and J are TRBV11-2 and TRBJ2-1, with no clear D. Germline CDR1 and CDR2: SGHAT and FQNNGV. Trimming removed 5 bases at V and 10 bases at J, with 12 bases between. The CDR3 spans 12 residues. DNA of the CDR3: TGTGCCAGCAGCCCCGAATTGGGGGAGCAGTTCTTC. Translated, it gives CASSPELGEQFF.

This clonotype showed up many times. The rearrangement joins TRBV29-1 to TRBJ1-2; maybe TRBD1 (6 bases). The germline V gene encodes CDR1 SQVTM and CDR2 ANQGSEA. V gave up 6 bases and J gave up 1 base, with 12 bases separating them. This CDR3 spans 13 amino acids. CDR3 sequence (DNA): TGCAGCGTCGGGAGGGGGGTTAACTATGGCTACACCTTC. Protein sequence: CSVGRGVNYGYTF.

This chain connects TRBV7-2 to TRBJ2-1, with unresolved D. The V end was cut by 2 bases, the J end by 3 bases, with 14 bases between. The CDR3 totals 16 residues. Germline CDR1 reads SGHTA; CDR2 reads FQGNSA. The CDR3 coding sequence is TGTGCCAGCAGCTTATTTGGTGGATCCAGCTACAATGAGCAGTTCTTC. Its translation is CASSLFGGSSYNEQFF.

This sequence joins TRBV5-1 and TRBJ2-1, with a weak D call TRBD2 (6 bases). The CDR3 consists of 15 residues. Germline V gives CDR1 SGHRS, CDR2 YFSETQ. Trimming cost V 2 bases and J 8 bases, with 17 bases left between them. DNA for the CDR3: TGCGCCAGCAGCTTTGGAACTAGCCCCGTAGATGAGCAGTTCTTC. Its translation is CASSFGTSPVDEQFF.

J is TRBJ1-1 and V is TRBV4-3, with D unclear. The germline V gene encodes CDR1 LGHNA and CDR2 YSLEER. V lost 4 bases and J 7 bases, leaving 10 bases between the germline ends. This CDR3 region has 12 residues. CDR3 coding DNA: TGCGCCAGCAGCCTGGGCAGGAATGAAGCTTTCTTT. Protein sequence: CASSLGRNEAFF.